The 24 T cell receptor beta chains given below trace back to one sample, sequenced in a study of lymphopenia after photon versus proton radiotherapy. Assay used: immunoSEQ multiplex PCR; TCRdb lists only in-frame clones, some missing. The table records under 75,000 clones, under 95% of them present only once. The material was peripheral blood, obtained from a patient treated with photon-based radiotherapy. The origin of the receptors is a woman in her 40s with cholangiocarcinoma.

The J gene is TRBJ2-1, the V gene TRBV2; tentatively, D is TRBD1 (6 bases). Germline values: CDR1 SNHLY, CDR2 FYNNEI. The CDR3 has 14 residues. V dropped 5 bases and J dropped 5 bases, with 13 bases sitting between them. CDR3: CASSFLSGDNEQFF. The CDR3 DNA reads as TGTGCCAGCAGTTTTTTGTCAGGGGACAATGAGCAGTTCTTC.

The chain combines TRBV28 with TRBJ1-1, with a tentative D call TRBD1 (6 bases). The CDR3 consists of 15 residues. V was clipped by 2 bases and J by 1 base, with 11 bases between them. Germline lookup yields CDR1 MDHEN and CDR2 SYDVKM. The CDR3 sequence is CASSLMGGGNTEAFF. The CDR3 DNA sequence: TGTGCCAGCAGTTTAATGGGGGGCGGGAACACTGAAGCTTTCTTT.

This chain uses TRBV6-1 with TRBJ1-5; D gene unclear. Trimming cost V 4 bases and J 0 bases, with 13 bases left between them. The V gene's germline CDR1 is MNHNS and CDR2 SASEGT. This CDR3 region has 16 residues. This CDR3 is CASSGGWAASNQPQHF. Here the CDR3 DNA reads TGTGCCAGCAGTGGGGGATGGGCAGCTAGCAATCAGCCCCAGCATTTT.

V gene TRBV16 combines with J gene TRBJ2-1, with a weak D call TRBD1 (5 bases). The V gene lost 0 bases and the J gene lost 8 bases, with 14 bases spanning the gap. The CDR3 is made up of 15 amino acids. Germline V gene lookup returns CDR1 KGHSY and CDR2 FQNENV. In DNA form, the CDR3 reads TGTGCCAGCAGCCAATCCGCCCCGACAGTGGATGAGCAGTTCTTC. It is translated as CASSQSAPTVDEQFF. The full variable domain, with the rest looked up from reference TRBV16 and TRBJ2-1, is GEEVAQTPKHLVRGEGQKAKLYCAPIKGHSYVFWYQQVLKNEFKFLISFQNENVFDETGMPKERFSAKCLPNSPCSLEIQATKLEDSAVYFCASSQSAPTVDEQFFGPGTRLTVL.

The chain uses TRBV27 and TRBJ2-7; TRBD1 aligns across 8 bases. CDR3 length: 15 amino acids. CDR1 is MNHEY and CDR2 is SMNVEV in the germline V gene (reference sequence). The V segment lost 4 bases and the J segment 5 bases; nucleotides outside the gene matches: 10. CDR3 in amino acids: CASSSRQGIRNEQYF. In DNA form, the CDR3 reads TGTGCCAGCAGTTCCCGACAGGGGATAAGGAACGAGCAGTACTTC.

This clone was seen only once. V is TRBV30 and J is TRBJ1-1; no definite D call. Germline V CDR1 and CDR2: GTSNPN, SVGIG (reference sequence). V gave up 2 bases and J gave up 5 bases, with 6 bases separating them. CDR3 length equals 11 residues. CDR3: CAWSQLTEAFF. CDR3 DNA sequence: TGTGCCTGGAGTCAATTGACTGAAGCTTTCTTT. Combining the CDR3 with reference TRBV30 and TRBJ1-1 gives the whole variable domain SQTIHQWPATLVQPVGSPLSLECTVEGTSNPNLYWYRQAAGRGLQLLFYSVGIGQISSEVPQNLSASRPQDRQFILSSKKLLLSDSGFYLCAWSQLTEAFFGQGTRLTVV.

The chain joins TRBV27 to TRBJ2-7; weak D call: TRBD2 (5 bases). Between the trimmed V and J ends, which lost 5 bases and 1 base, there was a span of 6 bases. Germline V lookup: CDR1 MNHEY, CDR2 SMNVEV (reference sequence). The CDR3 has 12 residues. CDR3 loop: CASSPGSYEQYF. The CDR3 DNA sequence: TGTGCCAGCAGTCCGGGATCCTACGAGCAGTACTTC.

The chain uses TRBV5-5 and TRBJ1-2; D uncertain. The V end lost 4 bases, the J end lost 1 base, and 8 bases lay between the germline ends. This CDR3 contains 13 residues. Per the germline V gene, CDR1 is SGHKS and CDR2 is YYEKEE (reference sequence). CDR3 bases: TGTGCCAGCAGCCTGACAAGTAACTATGGCTACACCTTC. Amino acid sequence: CASSLTSNYGYTF. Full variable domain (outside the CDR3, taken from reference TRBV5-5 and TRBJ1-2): DAGVTQSPTHLIKTRGQQVTLRCSPISGHKSVSWYQQVLGQGPQFIFQYYEKEERGRGNFPDRFSARQFPNYSSELNVNALLLGDSALYLCASSLTSNYGYTFGSGTRLTVV.

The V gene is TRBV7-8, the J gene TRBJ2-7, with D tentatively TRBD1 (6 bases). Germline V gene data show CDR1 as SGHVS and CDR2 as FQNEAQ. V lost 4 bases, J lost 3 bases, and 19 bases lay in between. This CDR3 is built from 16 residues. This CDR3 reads CASSSLTQGSLYEQYF. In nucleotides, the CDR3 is TGTGCCAGCAGCTCGTTAACACAGGGTTCCCTCTACGAGCAGTACTTC.

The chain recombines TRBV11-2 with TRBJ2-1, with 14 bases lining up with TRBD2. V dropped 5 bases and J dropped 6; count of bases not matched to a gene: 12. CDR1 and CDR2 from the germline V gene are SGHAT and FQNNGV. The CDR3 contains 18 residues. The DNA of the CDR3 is TGTGCCAGCAGCGGGACTAGCGGGAGCTTCCATTTCGGCAATGAGCAGTTCTTC. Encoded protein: CASSGTSGSFHFGNEQFF. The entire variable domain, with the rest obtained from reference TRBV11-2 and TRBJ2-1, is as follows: EAGVAQSPRYKIIEKRQSVAFWCNPISGHATLYWYQQILGQGPKLLIQFQNNGVVDDSQLPKDRFSAERLKGVDSTLKIQPAKLEDSAVYLCASSGTSGSFHFGNEQFFGPGTRLTVL.

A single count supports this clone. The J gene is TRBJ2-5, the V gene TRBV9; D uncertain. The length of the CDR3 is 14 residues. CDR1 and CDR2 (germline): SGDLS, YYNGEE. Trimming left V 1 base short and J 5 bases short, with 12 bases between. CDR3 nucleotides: TGTGCCAGCAGCGTAACGGTGGTCGGGGAGACCCAGTACTTC. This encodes CASSVTVVGETQYF.

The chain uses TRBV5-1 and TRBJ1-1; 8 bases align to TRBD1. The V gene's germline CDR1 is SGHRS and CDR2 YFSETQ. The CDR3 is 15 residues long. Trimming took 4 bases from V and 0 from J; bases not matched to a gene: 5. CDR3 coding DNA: TGCGCCAGCAGCCATGGACAGGGAATGAACACTGAAGCTTTCTTT. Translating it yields CASSHGQGMNTEAFF.

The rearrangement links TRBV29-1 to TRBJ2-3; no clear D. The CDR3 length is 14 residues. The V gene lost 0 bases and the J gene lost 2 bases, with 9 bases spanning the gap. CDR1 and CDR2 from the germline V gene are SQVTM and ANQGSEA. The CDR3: CSVEDAQFTDTQYF. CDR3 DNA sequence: TGCAGCGTTGAAGACGCACAATTCACAGATACGCAGTATTTT.

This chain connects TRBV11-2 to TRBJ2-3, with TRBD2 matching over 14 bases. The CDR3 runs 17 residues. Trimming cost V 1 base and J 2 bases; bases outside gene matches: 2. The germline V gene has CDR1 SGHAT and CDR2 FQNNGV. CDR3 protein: CASSLGLAGGPTDTQYF. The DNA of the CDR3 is TGTGCCAGCAGCTTAGGACTAGCGGGAGGGCCCACAGATACGCAGTATTTT.

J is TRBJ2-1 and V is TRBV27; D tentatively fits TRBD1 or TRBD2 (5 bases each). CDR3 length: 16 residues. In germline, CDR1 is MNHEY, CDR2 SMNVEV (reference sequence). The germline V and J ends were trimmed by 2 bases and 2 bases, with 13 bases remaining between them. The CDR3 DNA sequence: TGTGCCAGCAGTTTAAAGGGACGGGGCACCTACAATGAGCAGTTCTTC. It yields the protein CASSLKGRGTYNEQFF.

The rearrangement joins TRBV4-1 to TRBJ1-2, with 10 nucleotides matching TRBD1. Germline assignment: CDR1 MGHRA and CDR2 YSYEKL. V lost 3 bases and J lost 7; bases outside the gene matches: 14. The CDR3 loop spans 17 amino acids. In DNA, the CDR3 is TGCGCCAGCAGCCAGGAAGTGGTTGACAGGGGGCGGACTGGCTACACCTTC. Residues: CASSQEVVDRGRTGYTF.

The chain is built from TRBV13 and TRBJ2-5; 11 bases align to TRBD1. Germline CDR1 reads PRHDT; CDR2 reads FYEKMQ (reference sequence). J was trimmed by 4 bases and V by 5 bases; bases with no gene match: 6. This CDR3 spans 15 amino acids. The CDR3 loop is CASSRGTGGPETQYF. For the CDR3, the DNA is TGTGCCAGCAGCCGGGGGACAGGGGGACCAGAGACCCAGTACTTC.

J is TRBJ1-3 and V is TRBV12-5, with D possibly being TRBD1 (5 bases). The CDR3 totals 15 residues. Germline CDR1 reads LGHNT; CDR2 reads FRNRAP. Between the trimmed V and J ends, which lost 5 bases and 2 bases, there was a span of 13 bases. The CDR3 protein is CASGADRGTGNTIYF. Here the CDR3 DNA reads TGTGCTAGTGGTGCTGACCGGGGCACTGGAAACACCATATATTTT.

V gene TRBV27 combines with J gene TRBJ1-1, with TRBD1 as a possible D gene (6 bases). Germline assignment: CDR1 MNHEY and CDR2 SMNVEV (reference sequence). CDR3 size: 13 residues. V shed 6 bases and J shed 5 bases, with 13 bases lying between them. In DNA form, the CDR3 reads TGTGCCAGCAGCGTAGGGGGTAGGACTGAAGCTTTCTTT. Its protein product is CASSVGGRTEAFF.

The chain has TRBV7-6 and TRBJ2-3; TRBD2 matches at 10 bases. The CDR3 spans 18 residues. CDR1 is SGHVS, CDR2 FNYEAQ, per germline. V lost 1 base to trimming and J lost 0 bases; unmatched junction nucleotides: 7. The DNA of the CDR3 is TGTGCCAGCAGCTTAGGTAGCGGGGGGCTAAAAAGCACAGATACGCAGTATTTT. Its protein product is CASSLGSGGLKSTDTQYF.

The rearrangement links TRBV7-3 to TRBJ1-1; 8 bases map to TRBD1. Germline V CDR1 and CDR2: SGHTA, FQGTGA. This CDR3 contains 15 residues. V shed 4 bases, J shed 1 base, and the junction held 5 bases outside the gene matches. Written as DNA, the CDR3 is TGTGCCAGCAGCTCGTCCGGGACAGGGAACACTGAAGCTTTCTTT. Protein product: CASSSSGTGNTEAFF.

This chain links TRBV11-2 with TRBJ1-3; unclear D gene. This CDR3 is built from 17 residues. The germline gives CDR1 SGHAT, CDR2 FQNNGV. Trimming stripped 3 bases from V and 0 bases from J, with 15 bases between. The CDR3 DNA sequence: TGTGCCAGCAGCTTCTTGACGACGGTCGTCTCTGGAAACACCATATATTTT. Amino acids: CASSFLTTVVSGNTIYF.

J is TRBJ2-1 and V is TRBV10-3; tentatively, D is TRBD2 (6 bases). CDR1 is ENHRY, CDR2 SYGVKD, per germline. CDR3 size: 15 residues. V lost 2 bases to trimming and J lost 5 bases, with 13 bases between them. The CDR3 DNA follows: TGTGCCATCAGTGAGGAGACTAGGGGCCACAATGAGCAGTTCTTC. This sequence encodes CAISEETRGHNEQFF.

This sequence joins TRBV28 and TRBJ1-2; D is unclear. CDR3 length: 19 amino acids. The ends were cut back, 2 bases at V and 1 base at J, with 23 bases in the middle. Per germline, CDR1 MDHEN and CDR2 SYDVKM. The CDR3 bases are TGTGCCAGCAGTTTAATATACTCCCCCCCGGGTGTCTTTAACTATGGCTACACCTTC. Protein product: CASSLIYSPPGVFNYGYTF.